The clone carrying this T cell receptor beta chain was found many times. This sample stems from a study of T cell repertoires in cytomegalovirus infection. Germline V gene data show CDR1 as SGHTA and CDR2 as FQGNSA. V gave up 6 bases and J gave up 2 bases, with 13 bases separating them. The CDR3 totals 14 residues. Each CDR3 protein gets one entry after TCRdb re-called the reads with MiXCR. The sample has 200,000 to 300,000 distinct CDR3 sequences, 6% to 8% seen once. This chain joins TRBV7-2 and TRBJ1-1; weak D call: TRBD1 (6 bases). The origin of this receptor is a human donor in good health (CMV status not recorded). Some clones in this sample may be carry-over from other donors' samples. Sample: PBMCs. The CDR3 loop is CASSESGTNTEAFF. The CDR3 DNA reads as TGTGCCAGCAGTGAGAGCGGGACAAACACTGAAGCTTTCTTT.